A selection of T cell receptor beta chains follows, all from one sample in a study of blood T cell repertoires in COVID-19. Sequenced by immunoSEQ multiplex PCR; TCRdb stores in-frame clones only, minus some. In the table there are over 250,000 clones, around 87% of which are singletons. Material: PBMCs or T cells enriched from blood (not recorded which). The receptors derive from a woman aged 25-40 years who had recovered from COVID-19. The CDR3 runs from the conserved cysteine through the conserved F or W. The D gene is left open where the match is weak. Clone size appears in some rows only: once, few, many, or a class for an expanded clone.

DNA: TGCGCCAGCAGCCACCGAGGATGGCAGGGAAAACCTGAAGCTTTCTTT
CDR3: CASSHRGWQGKPEAFF
V: TRBV5-1
J: TRBJ1-1
length: 16
D: NA
size: NA

DNA: TGTGCCAGCAGCCCTGGGGGGGACTGGGACTACGAGCAGTACTTC
CDR3: CASSPGGDWDYEQYF
V: TRBV11-3
J: TRBJ2-7
length: 15
D: TRBD2
size: NA

DNA: TGTGCCAGTAGTCCATACAGGGGACTGAGTTCACCCCTCCACTTT
CDR3: CASSPYRGLSSPLHF
V: TRBV19
J: TRBJ1-6
length: 15
D: TRBD1
size: medium-sized

DNA: TGTGCCATCAGTGGACAGTTGGTAGGCTCTGGAAACACCATATATTTT
CDR3: CAISGQLVGSGNTIYF
V: TRBV10-3
J: TRBJ1-3
length: 16
D: NA
size: NA

DNA: TGCGCCAGCAGCTCGACTAACCCCGGCACAGATACGCAGTATTTT
CDR3: CASSSTNPGTDTQYF
V: TRBV5-1
J: TRBJ2-3
length: 15
D: NA
size: NA

DNA: TGTGCCAGCAGCTCCGAAGGGGTAGTACCAAGGGAGCAGTTCTTC
CDR3: CASSSEGVVPREQFF
V: TRBV7-9
J: TRBJ2-1
length: 15
D: NA
size: NA

DNA: TGTGCCAGCAGTCATCACGGGACAGCTCGAGGCACCATATATTTT
CDR3: CASSHHGTARGTIYF
V: TRBV3-1/TRBV3-2
J: TRBJ1-3
length: 15
D: TRBD1
size: NA

DNA: TGTGCCAGCAGCTTGTCCGGGGAGAGCACTGAAGCTTTCTTT
CDR3: CASSLSGESTEAFF
V: TRBV5-5
J: TRBJ1-1
length: 14
D: NA
size: NA

DNA: TGTGCCAGCAGACGCGCCGCCGCGGGAACGGATGGCTACACCTTC
CDR3: CASRRAAAGTDGYTF
V: TRBV6-5
J: TRBJ1-2
length: 15
D: NA
size: NA

DNA: TGTGCCAGTAGCCGGACTAGCGGGGGGATCACCGGGGAGCTGTTTTTT
CDR3: CASSRTSGGITGELFF
V: TRBV19
J: TRBJ2-2
length: 16
D: TRBD2
size: NA

DNA: TGTGCCACCAGCGGCTTGAATCAGCCCCAGCATTTT
CDR3: CATSGLNQPQHF
V: TRBV15
J: TRBJ1-5
length: 12
D: NA
size: NA

DNA: TGTGCCAGCAGGCGGGCACAGTCTAGCAATCAGCCCCAGCATTTT
CDR3: CASRRAQSSNQPQHF
V: TRBV6-5
J: TRBJ1-5
length: 15
D: NA
size: once

DNA: TGTGCCAGCTCACTCAGTGGTCCATTCACAGATACGCAGTATTTT
CDR3: CASSLSGPFTDTQYF
V: TRBV18
J: TRBJ2-3
length: 15
D: NA
size: NA

DNA: TGTGCCAGCGCGGACACCGACTATGGCTACACCTTC
CDR3: CASADTDYGYTF
V: TRBV6-5
J: TRBJ1-2
length: 12
D: NA
size: NA

DNA: TGTGCCAGTAGTATCGGACAGGACAGGGGGCGCCGCACCTACGAGCAGTACTTC
CDR3: CASSIGQDRGRRTYEQYF
V: TRBV19
J: TRBJ2-7
length: 18
D: TRBD1
size: once

DNA: TGTGCCAGTAGTGTCCAGGGCATCCCCTCTGGAAACACCATATATTTT
CDR3: CASSVQGIPSGNTIYF
V: TRBV19
J: TRBJ1-3
length: 16
D: NA
size: NA

DNA: TGTGCCAGCAGCCGCAGCTACGAGCAGTACTTC
CDR3: CASSRSYEQYF
V: TRBV7-9
J: TRBJ2-7
length: 11
D: NA
size: NA

DNA: TGCAGCGCCGCCGGGTCATATGGCTACACCTTC
CDR3: CSAAGSYGYTF
V: TRBV29-1
J: TRBJ1-2
length: 11
D: NA
size: NA

DNA: TGTGCCAGCAGTCGCAGGACTAGCGGGGACTACAATGAGCAGTTCTTC
CDR3: CASSRRTSGDYNEQFF
V: TRBV5-4
J: TRBJ2-1
length: 16
D: TRBD2
size: NA

DNA: TGTGCCAGCAGTGCCCAGGGCGGGAACACTGAAGCTTTCTTT
CDR3: CASSAQGGNTEAFF
V: TRBV6-4
J: TRBJ1-1
length: 14
D: NA
size: NA

DNA: TGCGCCAGCAGCTTGGCTAGCGGGGCACAAGAGACCCAGTACTTC
CDR3: CASSLASGAQETQYF
V: TRBV5-1
J: TRBJ2-5
length: 15
D: TRBD2
size: NA

DNA: TGCGCCAGCAGTGTTACTACTAGCGGGGGAACAGATACGCAGTATTTT
CDR3: CASSVTTSGGTDTQYF
V: TRBV10-1
J: TRBJ2-3
length: 16
D: TRBD2
size: NA

DNA: TGCGCCAGCAGCCACCTAGTCAGGGGGAATTCACCCCTCCACTTT
CDR3: CASSHLVRGNSPLHF
V: TRBV4-3
J: TRBJ1-6
length: 15
D: TRBD1
size: NA

DNA: TGTGCCAGCAGCTTAGGAGGAGCGGGGGGCCTTTACACAGATACGCAGTATTTT
CDR3: CASSLGGAGGLYTDTQYF
V: TRBV7-6
J: TRBJ2-3
length: 18
D: TRBD2
size: NA

DNA: TGCGCCAGCAGCCAATTCGGAGGACCCTACGAGCAGTACTTC
CDR3: CASSQFGGPYEQYF
V: TRBV4-3
J: TRBJ2-7
length: 14
D: NA
size: NA

DNA: TGTGCCAGCAGCTTTAATGCGGGGCCCACCTACGAGCAGTACTTC
CDR3: CASSFNAGPTYEQYF
V: TRBV11-1
J: TRBJ2-7
length: 15
D: NA
size: NA

DNA: TGCGCCAGCAGTCCTCCCAACACCGGGGAGCTGTTTTTT
CDR3: CASSPPNTGELFF
V: TRBV5-1
J: TRBJ2-2
length: 13
D: NA
size: once

DNA: TGTGCCAGTAGTATAAGCGGGGGGCTGCGTACGCAGTATTTT
CDR3: CASSISGGLRTQYF
V: TRBV19
J: TRBJ2-3
length: 14
D: TRBD2
size: NA

DNA: TGTGCCACCAGTGATACACCGGGGTCAGCTTTCTTT
CDR3: CATSDTPGSAFF
V: TRBV24-1
J: TRBJ1-1
length: 12
D: NA
size: few

DNA: TGTGCCAGCAGCTCTAATGCCTGGGAGACCCAGTACTTC
CDR3: CASSSNAWETQYF
V: TRBV11-3
J: TRBJ2-5
length: 13
D: NA
size: NA

DNA: TGCAGTGCTAGTGGGGCAGGGCCCGATGAGCAGTTCTTC
CDR3: CSASGAGPDEQFF
V: TRBV20-1
J: TRBJ2-1
length: 13
D: NA
size: NA

DNA: TGTGCTAGTGGTTCCGCAGTAGATACGCAGTATTTT
CDR3: CASGSAVDTQYF
V: TRBV12-5
J: TRBJ2-3
length: 12
D: NA
size: NA

DNA: TGTGCCAGCAGTTTCGGTTACACCGGGGAGCTGTTTTTT
CDR3: CASSFGYTGELFF
V: TRBV27
J: TRBJ2-2
length: 13
D: NA
size: NA

DNA: TGTGCCAGCAAACGGGCCAGGGACACTGAAGCTTTCTTT
CDR3: CASKRARDTEAFF
V: TRBV6-5
J: TRBJ1-1
length: 13
D: NA
size: NA

DNA: TGTGCCAGCAGCCAAAAGGGGACAGGCGCGATATACGAGCAGTACTTC
CDR3: CASSQKGTGAIYEQYF
V: TRBV3-1/TRBV3-2
J: TRBJ2-7
length: 16
D: TRBD1
size: NA

DNA: TGTGCCAGCAGTAGACAGGCGGAGCTTTACGAGCAGTACTTC
CDR3: CASSRQAELYEQYF
V: TRBV7-3
J: TRBJ2-7
length: 14
D: NA
size: few

DNA: TGCGCCAGCAGTCCCAGCACAGGAAATGAAAAACTGTTTTTT
CDR3: CASSPSTGNEKLFF
V: TRBV5-1
J: TRBJ1-4
length: 14
D: NA
size: once

DNA: TGTGCCAGCAGCCCCACGGGGGAGAAAATGAACACTGAAGCTTTCTTT
CDR3: CASSPTGEKMNTEAFF
V: TRBV13
J: TRBJ1-1
length: 16
D: NA
size: NA

DNA: TGTGCCAGCAGCTCCGGGTTGAACTACGAGCAGTACTTC
CDR3: CASSSGLNYEQYF
V: TRBV11-3
J: TRBJ2-7
length: 13
D: NA
size: NA

DNA: TGTGCCAGCTCACCAACGGTGGTCAGTCAGGGTTATAATTCACCCCTCCACTTT
CDR3: CASSPTVVSQGYNSPLHF
V: TRBV18
J: TRBJ1-6
length: 18
D: NA
size: NA

DNA: TGTGCCAGCAGTCCCAGGACTAGCGGGGGAGAGACCCAGTACTTC
CDR3: CASSPRTSGGETQYF
V: TRBV6-2/TRBV6-3
J: TRBJ2-5
length: 15
D: TRBD2
size: NA

DNA: TGTGCCAGCAGTCTGGTGGGAGGAGTCACTGAAGCTTTCTTT
CDR3: CASSLVGGVTEAFF
V: TRBV28
J: TRBJ1-1
length: 14
D: NA
size: few

DNA: TGTGCCAGCAGTTATTCCAGGGAAACGGGCGGCTACACCTTC
CDR3: CASSYSRETGGYTF
V: TRBV6-5
J: TRBJ1-2
length: 14
D: NA
size: NA

DNA: TGTGCCAGCAGCTTTACCGGGACAGCTTACAATGAGCAGTTCTTC
CDR3: CASSFTGTAYNEQFF
V: TRBV7-8
J: TRBJ2-1
length: 15
D: TRBD1
size: NA

DNA: TGTGCCAGCAGTTTCGGACAGGGGGCAGGGACCGGGGAGCTGTTTTTT
CDR3: CASSFGQGAGTGELFF
V: TRBV6-5
J: TRBJ2-2
length: 16
D: TRBD1
size: NA

DNA: TGTGCCTGGATCCCCCCCGGGACAGAAGCTGGCTACACCTTC
CDR3: CAWIPPGTEAGYTF
V: TRBV30
J: TRBJ1-2
length: 14
D: TRBD1
size: few

DNA: TGTGCCAGCAGCCGGGACAGGGAAAGGGATACGCAGTATTTT
CDR3: CASSRDRERDTQYF
V: TRBV7-2
J: TRBJ2-3
length: 14
D: TRBD1
size: NA

DNA: TGTGCCTGGAGGGAAGGGGGGGCCACTGAAGCTTTCTTT
CDR3: CAWREGGATEAFF
V: TRBV30
J: TRBJ1-1
length: 13
D: NA
size: NA

DNA: TGCGCCAGCAGCGGGGGATTCACAGATACGCAGTATTTT
CDR3: CASSGGFTDTQYF
V: TRBV10-2
J: TRBJ2-3
length: 13
D: NA
size: NA

DNA: TGTGCTAGTGGTTTGCCCTATCAGGCCGGGGAGCTGTTTTTT
CDR3: CASGLPYQAGELFF
V: TRBV12-5
J: TRBJ2-2
length: 14
D: NA
size: NA

DNA: TGTGCCTGGAGTGACAAGGGACTTAATGAAAAACTGTTTTTT
CDR3: CAWSDKGLNEKLFF
V: TRBV30
J: TRBJ1-4
length: 14
D: NA
size: NA

DNA: TGTGCCAGCAGCTCGCCACTAGCGGGGGTGAGCACAGATACGCAGTATTTT
CDR3: CASSSPLAGVSTDTQYF
V: TRBV7-9
J: TRBJ2-3
length: 17
D: TRBD2
size: NA

DNA: TGTGCCAGCAGCCAAGATAACAGGGATCCTGCCAGGGCTTTCTTT
CDR3: CASSQDNRDPARAFF
V: TRBV4-2
J: TRBJ1-1
length: 15
D: NA
size: few

DNA: TGTGCCAGCAGCCCACGACAGGGAACGCCTAGCACAGATACGCAGTATTTT
CDR3: CASSPRQGTPSTDTQYF
V: TRBV27
J: TRBJ2-3
length: 17
D: TRBD1
size: NA

DNA: TGTGCCAGCTCACCGAGGGACAGGGTACATGGCTACACCTTC
CDR3: CASSPRDRVHGYTF
V: TRBV18
J: TRBJ1-2
length: 14
D: TRBD1
size: NA